In its sample, the clone carrying this T cell receptor (beta chain) was seen many times. Its cognate antigen is unknown. This record comes from a study of identical twins. Regarding the study as a whole: Out-of-frame alpha sequences shared between twins exhibited an excess of low generation probability. Within monozygotic twins, out-of-frame TCR alpha sharing was underestimated by the models.

Donors were all healthy Caucasians. The CDR3 is 14 residues long. V was clipped by 2 bases and J by 8 bases, with 13 bases between them. CDR1 and CDR2 from the germline V gene are LGHNA and YNFKEQ. One entry per CDR3 protein, called by TCRdb with MiXCR from the 5' RACE reads. The repertoire holds hundreds of thousands of distinct CDR3 sequences, with 8.6% as singletons. These records were also assigned to another study, of yellow fever vaccine responses in identical twins.

This TCR was recovered from a woman between 18 and 29 years old in good health. Specimen: PBMCs. This sequence joins TRBV4-2 and TRBJ2-1; a weak D match, TRBD2 (7 bases). CDR3 nucleotide sequence: TGTGCCAGCAGCCAACCAACAGGGAGGGATGAGCAGTTCTTC. Protein sequence: CASSQPTGRDEQFF.